This T cell receptor beta chain is drawn from a study of T cells in localized non-small cell lung cancer (dated by TCRdb to about 2020). Notes on the research overall: The study examined T cell repertoires in 236 patients with early-stage NSCLC and compared tumors with uninvolved tumor-adjacent lungs. The cohort consisted of approximately 240 treatment-naive NSCLC patients whose localized lung tumors had been resected. NSCLC patients had a mean age of roughly 66 years, and approximately 140 were male and about a hundred female.

A word on this clone: The target of this receptor is not known. No per-base quality is available; no much larger clone lies one base away.

Findings and caveats that apply to the study as a whole: Longer overall survival was associated with higher blood T cell density, whereas shorter survival was associated with higher adjacent-lung clonality. Because multi-region sequencing of the tumors was not done, intratumor heterogeneity could not be ruled out. A median of 57 of the top 100 tumor clones were detected in paired uninvolved adjacent lung, and under 30 of these tumor clones were also found among the top 100 clones of the paired uninvolved adjacent lung. The highest T cell clonality was observed in uninvolved tumor-adjacent lung, where clonality exceeded that of tumor, suggesting that antigenic responses were more focused in uninvolved tumor-adjacent lung. Since the design was exploratory, TCR variables were selected using unadjusted p-values with no false-discovery rate correction.

At diagnosis, tumor, uninvolved tumor-adjacent lung and peripheral blood were collected and then preserved as a mix of FFPE and fresh-frozen material. For TCR repertoire profiling, blood samples were analyzed in the form of peripheral blood mononuclear cells. TCR beta CDR3 regions were sequenced from DNA using the immunoSEQ Assay. The source study handled its data this way. To compute T cell density, TCR beta template counts were normalized to usable DNA, which was estimated by amplifying housekeeping genes. Using the preseqR package, richness was estimated by extrapolating to 120,000 templates for tissue samples and 400,000 templates for PBMC samples. Clonality was taken to be one minus Pielou's evenness. Tissue-enriched TCRs were identified through differential abundance testing performed on productive amino-acid clonotypes, with a minimum total count of 5 and an alpha of 0.1. The Jaccard Index and the Morisita Overlap Index were used to measure how much the repertoires overlapped between compartments. TCR beta CDR3s were clustered by GLIPH together with public tetramer-defined viral CDR3s, and at least three viral sequences plus V-gene enrichment were required for viral motifs. TCRdb mirrors the immuneACCESS table, restricted to in-frame sequences. Some clones are absent from its copies; in checked studies, under half trace to an unresolved V gene, and the reason for the others is unknown. V and J calls and clone size are copied from that table; D and trimming were computed from the DNA. This sample is represented by fewer than 50,000 clones; about nine tenths of them were singletons. Around 6.1% of the sample belongs to the ten largest clones.

Here the sequenced sample was peripheral blood mononuclear cells, taken before any cancer treatment. This TCR came from a male donor older than 55 with stage II lung adenocarcinoma.

The nucleotide sequence reads TGTGCCAGCAGTTTCCAGAACTACGAGCAGTACTTC. This gives the protein CASSFQNYEQYF. Recombination connected TRBV28 to TRBJ2-7, with no confident D gene call. The germline V gene sets CDR1 to MDHEN and CDR2 to SYDVKM. From cysteine to phenylalanine, the CDR3 is 12 amino acids long. Only CDR3 DNA is held: 36 bases, read in frame from base 1. V and J lose 3 bases and 3 bases, and a span of 6 bases separates them.